This TCR beta chain emerged from a study of Graves' ophthalmopathy and Graves' hyperthyroidism. General observations from the study: The model's ophthalmopathy progression predictions had 55% to 71% sensitivity and roughly 72% specificity.

For this clonotype: Antigen specificity is unknown.

J gave up 8 bases and V 5 bases, and 10 bases lay outside the gene matches. The length of the CDR3 is 16 residues. In germline, CDR1 is SGHVS, CDR2 FNYEAQ. As the template, RNA transcripts were used to amplify TCR beta CDR3 regions. RT-PCR with HTBI primers came first, then second-round multiplex PCR. Each CDR3 protein gets one entry after TCRdb re-called the multiplex PCR reads with MiXCR. The sample lists hundreds of thousands of distinct CDR3 sequences; about a fifth were seen once. Specimen: peripheral blood. This receptor was identified in a woman younger than 30 with stable Graves' hyperthyroidism. Some clones in this sample may be carry-over from other donors' samples. This chain connects TRBV7-6 to TRBJ2-5, with 14 bases aligning to TRBD2. DNA for the CDR3: TGTGCCAGCAGCCCAGGACTAGCGGGGGGTACTGATACCCAGTACTTC. Residues: CASSPGLAGGTDTQYF. Full variable domain (missing parts from reference TRBV7-6 and TRBJ2-5): GAGVSQSPRYKVTKRGQDVALRCDPISGHVSLYWYRQALGQGPEFLTYFNYEAQQDKSGLPNDRFSAERPEGSISTLTIQRTEQRDSAMYRCASSPGLAGGTDTQYFGPGTRLLVL.